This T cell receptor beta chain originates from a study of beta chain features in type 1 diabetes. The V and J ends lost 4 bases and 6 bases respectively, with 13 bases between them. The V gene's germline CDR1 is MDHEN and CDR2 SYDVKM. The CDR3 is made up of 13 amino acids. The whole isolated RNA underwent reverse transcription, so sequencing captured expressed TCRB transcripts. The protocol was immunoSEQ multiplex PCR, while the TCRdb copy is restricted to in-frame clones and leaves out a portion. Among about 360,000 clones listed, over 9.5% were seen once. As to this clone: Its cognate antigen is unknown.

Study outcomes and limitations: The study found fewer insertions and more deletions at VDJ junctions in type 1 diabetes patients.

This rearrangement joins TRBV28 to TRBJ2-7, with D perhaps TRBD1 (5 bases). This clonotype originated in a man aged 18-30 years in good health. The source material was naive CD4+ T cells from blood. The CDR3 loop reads CASSYDSLGEQYF. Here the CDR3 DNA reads TGTGCCAGCAGTTATGACAGCTTAGGCGAGCAGTACTTC.